This TCR beta chain was recovered during a study of tumor and adjacent non-tumor tissue in lung cancer. Study-wide background: There were 11 to 13 adenocarcinoma, a couple of squamous cell carcinoma and 1 small cell lung cancer cases.

Study observations and caveats: Compared with tumor, normal lung showed significantly lower TCR diversity.

Three rounds of nested PCR, following a modified ARM-PCR protocol, produced the TCRbeta library. TCRdb reanalysed the multiplex PCR reads using MiXCR and keeps one entry per CDR3 protein. The table shows 90,000 to 110,000 distinct CDR3 sequences, with roughly 80% occurring only once. Germline CDR1 reads MDHEN; CDR2 reads SYDVKM. Trimming removed 7 bases at V and 4 bases at J, with 19 bases between. The CDR3 consists of 15 residues. This clonotype was observed a handful of times. What it binds is not known. No cell sorting was done before RNA was extracted from the tissue. This receptor was obtained from a woman aged 55-69 years with non-small cell lung cancer. The gene calls are TRBV28 and TRBJ1-2, with no clear D. The sequenced sample was lung tumor tissue. Here the CDR3 DNA reads TGTGCCAGCATCGGCGGCGGGGTGGTAGCCTATGGCTACACCTTC. Its translation: CASIGGGVVAYGYTF.